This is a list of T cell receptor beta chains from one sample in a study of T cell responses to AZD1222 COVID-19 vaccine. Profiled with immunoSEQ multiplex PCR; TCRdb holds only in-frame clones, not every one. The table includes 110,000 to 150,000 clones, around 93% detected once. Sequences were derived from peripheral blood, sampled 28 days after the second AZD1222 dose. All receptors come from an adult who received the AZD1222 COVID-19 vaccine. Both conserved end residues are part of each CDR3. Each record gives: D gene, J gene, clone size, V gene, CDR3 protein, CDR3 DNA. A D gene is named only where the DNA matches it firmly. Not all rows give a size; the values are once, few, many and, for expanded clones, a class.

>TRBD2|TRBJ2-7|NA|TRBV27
CASRGGVSYEQYF
TGTGCCAGCCGGGGGGGGGTCTCCTACGAGCAGTACTTC
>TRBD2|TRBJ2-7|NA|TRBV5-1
CASSTQGLGTNEQYF
TGCGCCAGCAGTACCCAAGGACTAGGAACGAACGAGCAGTACTTC
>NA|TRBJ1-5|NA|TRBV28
CASNPTGILNQPQHF
TGTGCCAGCAACCCAACAGGGATCCTCAATCAGCCCCAGCATTTT
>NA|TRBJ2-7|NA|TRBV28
CASSRNEQYF
TGTGCCAGCAGTAGAAACGAGCAGTACTTC
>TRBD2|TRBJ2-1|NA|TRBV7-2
CASSQGTSGRALSIHEQFF
TGTGCCAGCAGCCAAGGGACTAGCGGGAGGGCCCTGTCGATCCATGAGCAGTTCTTC
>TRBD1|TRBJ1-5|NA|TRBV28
CASSPTGAHQPQHF
TGTGCCAGCAGTCCCACAGGGGCTCATCAGCCCCAGCATTTT
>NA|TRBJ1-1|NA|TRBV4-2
CASSQEEGTGTEAFF
TGTGCCAGCAGCCAAGAAGAAGGGACCGGCACTGAAGCTTTCTTT
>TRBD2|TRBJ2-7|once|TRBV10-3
CAISVGREASYEQYF
TGTGCCATCAGTGTGGGGCGGGAGGCATCCTACGAGCAGTACTTC
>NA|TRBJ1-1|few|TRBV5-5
CASSLEGGGNTEAFF
TGTGCCAGCAGCTTGGAGGGAGGAGGGAACACTGAAGCTTTCTTT
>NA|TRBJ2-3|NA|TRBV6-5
CASRHGAGPDTQYF
TGTGCCAGCAGGCACGGTGCGGGCCCAGATACGCAGTATTTT
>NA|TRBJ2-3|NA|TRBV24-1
CATSATTKTAYTDTQYF
TGTGCCACCAGTGCCACTACTAAGACAGCCTACACAGATACGCAGTATTTT
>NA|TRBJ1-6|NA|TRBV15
CATSRDKAAALHF
TGTGCCACCAGCAGGGATAAGGCCGCGGCCCTCCACTTT
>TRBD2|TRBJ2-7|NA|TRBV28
CASSPLAGGTYEQYF
TGTGCCAGCAGCCCTCTAGCGGGAGGGACCTACGAGCAGTACTTC
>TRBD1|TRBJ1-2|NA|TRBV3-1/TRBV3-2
CASSQEEDRNSTNYGYTF
TGTGCCAGCAGCCAAGAAGAGGACAGGAACTCTACTAACTATGGCTACACCTTC
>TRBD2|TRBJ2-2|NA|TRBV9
CASSPGGLAGGPGTGELFF
TGTGCCAGCAGCCCAGGTGGTCTAGCGGGAGGGCCCGGCACCGGGGAGCTGTTTTTT
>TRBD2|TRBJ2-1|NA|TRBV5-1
CASSLVGGEYNEQFF
TGCGCCAGCAGCTTGGTCGGGGGGGAGTACAATGAGCAGTTCTTC
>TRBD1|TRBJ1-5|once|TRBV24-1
CATSESDRDYQPQHF
TGTGCCACCAGTGAATCAGACAGGGATTATCAGCCCCAGCATTTT
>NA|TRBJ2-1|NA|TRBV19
CASSTKILRLSSNEQFF
TGTGCCAGTAGTACAAAGATACTGAGACTCTCCTCGAATGAGCAGTTCTTC
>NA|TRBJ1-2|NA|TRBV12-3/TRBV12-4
CASSRAEVWGYTF
TGTGCCAGCAGCCGAGCGGAGGTGTGGGGCTACACCTTC
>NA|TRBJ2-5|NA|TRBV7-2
CASSLRGDETQYF
TGTGCCAGCAGCTTAAGGGGGGATGAGACCCAGTACTTC
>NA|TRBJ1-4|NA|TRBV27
CASSSVPPRQARNEKLFF
TGTGCCAGCAGTTCCGTACCCCCCCGACAGGCGAGGAATGAAAAACTGTTTTTT
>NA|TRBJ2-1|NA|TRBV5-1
CASSLGGSSYNEQFF
TGCGCCAGCAGCTTGGGTGGAAGCTCCTACAATGAGCAGTTCTTC
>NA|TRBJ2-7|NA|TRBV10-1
CASSESKGLAYEQYF
TGCGCCAGCAGTGAGTCAAAGGGGCTAGCCTACGAGCAGTACTTC
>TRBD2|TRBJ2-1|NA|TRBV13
CASSLGGSTYNEQFF
TGTGCCAGCAGCTTGGGCGGGAGTACGTACAATGAGCAGTTCTTC
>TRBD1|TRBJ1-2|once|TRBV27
CASSLRQGVGPLNF
TGTGCCAGCAGTTTAAGACAGGGGGTCGGCCCACTCAACTTC
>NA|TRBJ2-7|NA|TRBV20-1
CSASGRDSYEQYF
TGCAGTGCTAGTGGGCGGGACTCCTACGAGCAGTACTTC
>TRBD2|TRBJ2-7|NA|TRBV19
CASSRGLAGEQYF
TGTGCCAGTAGTCGAGGACTAGCGGGCGAGCAGTACTTC
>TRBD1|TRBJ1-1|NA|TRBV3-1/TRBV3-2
CASSHYGPDARTGNTEAFF
TGTGCCAGCAGCCACTATGGGCCGGACGCTCGGACAGGGAACACTGAAGCTTTCTTT
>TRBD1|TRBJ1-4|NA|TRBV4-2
CASSRDRGQEKLFF
TGTGCCAGCAGCCGTGACAGGGGGCAGGAAAAACTGTTTTTT